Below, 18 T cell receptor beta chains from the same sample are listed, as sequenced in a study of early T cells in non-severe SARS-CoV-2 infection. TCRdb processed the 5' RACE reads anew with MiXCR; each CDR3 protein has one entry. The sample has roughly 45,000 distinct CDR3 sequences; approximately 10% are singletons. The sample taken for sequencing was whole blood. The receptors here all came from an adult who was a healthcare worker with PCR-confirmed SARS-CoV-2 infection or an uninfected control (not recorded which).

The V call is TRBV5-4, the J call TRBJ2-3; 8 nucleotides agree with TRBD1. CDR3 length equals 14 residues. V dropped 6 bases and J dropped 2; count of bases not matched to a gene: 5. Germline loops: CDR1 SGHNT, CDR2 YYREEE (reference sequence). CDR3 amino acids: CASTQGGFTDTQYF. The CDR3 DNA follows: TGTGCCAGCACACAGGGGGGATTCACAGATACGCAGTATTTT.

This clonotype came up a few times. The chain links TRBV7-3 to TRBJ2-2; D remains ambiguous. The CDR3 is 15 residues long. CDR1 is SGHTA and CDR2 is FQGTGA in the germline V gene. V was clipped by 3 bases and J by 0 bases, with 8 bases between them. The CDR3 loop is CASSFQESNTGELFF. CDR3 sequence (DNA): TGTGCCAGCAGCTTTCAGGAGTCGAACACCGGGGAGCTGTTTTTT. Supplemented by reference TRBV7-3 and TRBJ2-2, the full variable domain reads GAGVSQTPSNKVTEKGKYVELRCDPISGHTALYWYRQSLGQGPEFLIYFQGTGAADDSGLPNDRFFAVRPEGSVSTLKIQRTERGDSAVYLCASSFQESNTGELFFGEGSRLTVL.

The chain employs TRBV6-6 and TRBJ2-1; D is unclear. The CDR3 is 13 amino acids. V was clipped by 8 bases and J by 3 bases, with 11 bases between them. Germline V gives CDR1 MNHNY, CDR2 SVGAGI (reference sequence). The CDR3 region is CASGEQVYNEQFF. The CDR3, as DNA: TGTGCCAGCGGAGAACAAGTCTACAATGAGCAGTTCTTC.

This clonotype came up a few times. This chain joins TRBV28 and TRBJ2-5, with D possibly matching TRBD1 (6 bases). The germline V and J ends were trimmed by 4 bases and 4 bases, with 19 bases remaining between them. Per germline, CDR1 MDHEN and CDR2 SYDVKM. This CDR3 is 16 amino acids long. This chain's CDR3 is CASSYTGWGQRETQYF. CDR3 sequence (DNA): TGTGCCAGCAGTTACACAGGGTGGGGGCAGAGAGAGACCCAGTACTTC.

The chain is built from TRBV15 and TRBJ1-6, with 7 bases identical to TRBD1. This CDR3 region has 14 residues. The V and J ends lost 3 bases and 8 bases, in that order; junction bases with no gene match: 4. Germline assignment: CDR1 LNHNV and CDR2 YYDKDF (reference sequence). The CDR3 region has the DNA TGTGCCACCAGCAGTAATACAGGGGATTCACCCCTCCACTTT. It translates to CATSSNTGDSPLHF.

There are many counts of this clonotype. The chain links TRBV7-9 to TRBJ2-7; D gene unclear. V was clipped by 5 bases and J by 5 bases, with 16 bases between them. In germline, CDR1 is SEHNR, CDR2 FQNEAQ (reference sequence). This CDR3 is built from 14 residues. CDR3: CASSPTGDGHEQYF. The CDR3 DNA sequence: TGTGCCAGCAGCCCAACTGGAGACGGGCACGAGCAGTACTTC.

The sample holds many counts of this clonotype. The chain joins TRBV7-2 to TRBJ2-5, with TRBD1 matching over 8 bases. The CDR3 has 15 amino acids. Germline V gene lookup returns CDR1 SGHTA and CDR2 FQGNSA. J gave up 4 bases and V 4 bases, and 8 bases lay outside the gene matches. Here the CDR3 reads CASSSRQGQLETQYF. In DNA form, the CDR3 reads TGTGCCAGCAGCTCAAGACAGGGGCAATTAGAGACCCAGTACTTC.

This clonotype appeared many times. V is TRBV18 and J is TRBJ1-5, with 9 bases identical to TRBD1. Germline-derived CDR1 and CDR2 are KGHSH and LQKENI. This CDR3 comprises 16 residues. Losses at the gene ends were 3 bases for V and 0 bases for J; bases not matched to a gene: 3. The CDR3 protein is CASSPTGGLSNQPQHF. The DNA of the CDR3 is TGTGCCAGCTCACCGACAGGGGGTCTTAGCAATCAGCCCCAGCATTTT.

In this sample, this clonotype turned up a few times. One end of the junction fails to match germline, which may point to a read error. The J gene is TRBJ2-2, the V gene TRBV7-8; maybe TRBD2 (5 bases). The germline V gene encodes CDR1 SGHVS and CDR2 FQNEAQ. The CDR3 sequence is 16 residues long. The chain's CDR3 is CASSHHGRENTGELFF. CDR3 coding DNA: TGTGCCAGCAGCCACCACGGCAGAGAGAACACCGGGGAGCTTTTTTTT. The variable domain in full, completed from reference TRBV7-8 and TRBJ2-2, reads GAGVSQSPRYKVAKRGQDVALRCDPISGHVSLFWYQQALGQGPEFLTYFQNEAQLDKSGLPSDRFFAERPEGSVSTLKIQRTQQEDSAVYLCASSHHGRENTGELFFGEGSRLTVL.

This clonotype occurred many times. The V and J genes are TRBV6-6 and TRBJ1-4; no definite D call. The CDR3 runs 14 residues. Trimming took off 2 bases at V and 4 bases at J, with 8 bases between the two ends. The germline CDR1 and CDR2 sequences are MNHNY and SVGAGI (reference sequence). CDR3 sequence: CASSYPTGNEKLFF. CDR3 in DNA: TGTGCCAGCAGTTACCCCACCGGTAATGAAAAACTGTTTTTT.

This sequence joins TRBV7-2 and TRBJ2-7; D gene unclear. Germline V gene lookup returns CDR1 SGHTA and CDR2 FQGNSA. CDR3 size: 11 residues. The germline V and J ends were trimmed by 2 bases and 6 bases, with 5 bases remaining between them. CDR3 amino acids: CASSLRSEQYF. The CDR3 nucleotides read TGTGCCAGCAGCTTAAGATCCGAGCAGTACTTC.

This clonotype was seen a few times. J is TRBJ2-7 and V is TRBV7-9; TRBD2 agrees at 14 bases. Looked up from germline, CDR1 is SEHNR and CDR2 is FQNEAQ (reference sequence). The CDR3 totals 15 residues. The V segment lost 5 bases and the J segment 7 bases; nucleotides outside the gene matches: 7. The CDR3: CASSLRTSGRREQYF. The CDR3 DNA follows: TGTGCCAGCAGCCTCCGGACTAGCGGGAGGAGGGAGCAGTACTTC.

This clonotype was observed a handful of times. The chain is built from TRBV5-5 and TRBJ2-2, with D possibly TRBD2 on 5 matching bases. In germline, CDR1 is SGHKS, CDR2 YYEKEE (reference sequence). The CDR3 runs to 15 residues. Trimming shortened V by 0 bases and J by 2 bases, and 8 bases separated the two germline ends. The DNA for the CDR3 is TGTGCCAGCAGCTTGGTTGCGGGTAACACCGGGGAGCTGTTTTTT. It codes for CASSLVAGNTGELFF. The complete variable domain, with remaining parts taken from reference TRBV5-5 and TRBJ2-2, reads DAGVTQSPTHLIKTRGQQVTLRCSPISGHKSVSWYQQVLGQGPQFIFQYYEKEERGRGNFPDRFSARQFPNYSSELNVNALLLGDSALYLCASSLVAGNTGELFFGEGSRLTVL.

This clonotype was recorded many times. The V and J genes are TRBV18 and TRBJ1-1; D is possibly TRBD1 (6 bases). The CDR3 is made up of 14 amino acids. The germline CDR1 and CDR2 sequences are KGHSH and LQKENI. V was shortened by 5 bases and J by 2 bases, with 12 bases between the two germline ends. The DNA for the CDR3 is TGTGCCAGCTCAAACACGGGGGGCAACACTGAAGCTTTCTTT. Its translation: CASSNTGGNTEAFF.

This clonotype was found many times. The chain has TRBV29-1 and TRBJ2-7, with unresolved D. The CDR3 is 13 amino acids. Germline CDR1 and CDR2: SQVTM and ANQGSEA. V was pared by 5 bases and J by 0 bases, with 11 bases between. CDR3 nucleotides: TGCAGCGTTCTCGCAGAAAGCTCCTACGAGCAGTACTTC. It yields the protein CSVLAESSYEQYF.

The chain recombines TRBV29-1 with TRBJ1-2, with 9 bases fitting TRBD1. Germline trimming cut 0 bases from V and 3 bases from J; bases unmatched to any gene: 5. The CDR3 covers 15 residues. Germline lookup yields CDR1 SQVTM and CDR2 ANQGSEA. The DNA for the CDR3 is TGCAGCGTTGAAGATAGGGACAGGGACCACTATGGCTACACCTTC. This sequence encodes CSVEDRDRDHYGYTF.

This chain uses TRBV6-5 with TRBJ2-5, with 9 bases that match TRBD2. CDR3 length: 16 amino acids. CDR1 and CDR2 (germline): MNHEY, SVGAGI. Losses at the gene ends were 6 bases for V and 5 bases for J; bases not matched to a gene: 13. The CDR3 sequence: CASSRVAGAAPETQYF. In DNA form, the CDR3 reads TGTGCCAGCAGCAGGGTAGCGGGGGCCGCCCCCGAGACCCAGTACTTC.

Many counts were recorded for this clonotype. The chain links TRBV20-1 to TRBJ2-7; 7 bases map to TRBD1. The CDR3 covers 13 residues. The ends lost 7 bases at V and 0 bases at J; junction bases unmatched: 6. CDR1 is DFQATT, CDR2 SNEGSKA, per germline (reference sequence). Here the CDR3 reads CSVPRDSSYEQYF. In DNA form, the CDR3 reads TGCAGTGTTCCCCGGGACAGCTCCTACGAGCAGTACTTC.